This TCR beta chain was identified during a study of blood T cell repertoires in COVID-19. Study at large: Samples of COVID-19 (acute and convalescent) were obtained from the United States, Italy and Spain.

CDR3 length equals 19 residues. With 3 bases clipped from V and 1 base from J, the junction kept 10 bases outside the gene matches. Germline values: CDR1 SGHRS, CDR2 YFSETQ. Original data processing: Estimates of nucleated cell counts were drawn from the amplification of reference gene primers. The method was immunoSEQ multiplex PCR; TCRdb's version includes in-frame clones alone and lacks a portion of them. The V and J calls and the clone size are those of that table, but D and trimming were determined from the DNA. The table includes tens of thousands of clones, 70% to 90% detected once. The Seattle patients, enrolled during active infection, were followed longitudinally.

Source material: peripheral blood. This clonotype originated in a man aged 40-55 years with COVID-19, enrolled during active disease. The V call is TRBV5-1, the J call TRBJ2-6, with 10 bases matching TRBD1. CDR3 residues: CASSSDGDRGRSGANVLTF. CDR3 sequence (DNA): TGCGCCAGCAGCTCGGATGGGGACAGGGGACGATCTGGGGCCAACGTCCTGACTTTC.